Listed here are 5 T cell receptor beta chains from one sample, sequenced in a study of cytomegalovirus exposure and HLA in healthy donors. Assay: immunoSEQ multiplex PCR; the TCRdb copy retains only in-frame clones and omits some. The sample lists almost 75,000 clones; 85% were seen once. Input material: PBMCs. The receptors originated from a man aged 25-40 years in good health and CMV-seronegative.

This chain connects TRBV11-2 to TRBJ2-3, with TRBD2 matching over 10 bases. The CDR3 covers 16 residues. After removal of 1 base from V and 3 bases from J, the junction contained 4 bases not matched to a gene. CDR1 is SGHAT, CDR2 FQNNGV, per germline. The CDR3 nucleotides are TGTGCCAGCAGCTTAGCCGTAGCGGGAGGAACAGATACGCAGTATTTT. This gives the protein CASSLAVAGGTDTQYF. The variable domain in full, completed from reference TRBV11-2 and TRBJ2-3, reads EAGVAQSPRYKIIEKRQSVAFWCNPISGHATLYWYQQILGQGPKLLIQFQNNGVVDDSQLPKDRFSAERLKGVDSTLKIQPAKLEDSAVYLCASSLAVAGGTDTQYFGPGTRLTVL.

V gene TRBV28 combines with J gene TRBJ2-2; 13 nucleotides agree with TRBD2. The CDR3 is 18 amino acids. Germline CDR1 reads MDHEN; CDR2 reads SYDVKM. V lost 3 bases and J lost 2; bases outside the gene matches: 6. CDR3 region: CASSLGTSGAYNTGELFF. The CDR3 DNA follows: TGTGCCAGCAGTTTGGGGACTAGCGGGGCCTATAACACCGGGGAGCTGTTTTTT.

This clone has more than one count but fewer than ten. The rearrangement uses TRBV15 and TRBJ2-7; weak D call: TRBD2 (7 bases). CDR3 length: 13 residues. Germline V gene sequence: CDR1 LNHNV, CDR2 YYDKDF (reference sequence). V dropped 5 bases and J dropped 6 bases, with 14 bases sitting between them. CDR3 nucleotides: TGTGCCACCAGCCTCGGGGGGCTCTCCGAGCAGTACTTC. It yields the protein CATSLGGLSEQYF.

The chain combines TRBV7-9 with TRBJ2-7; 9 nucleotides align to TRBD1. Germline V gives CDR1 SEHNR, CDR2 FQNEAQ (reference sequence). The CDR3 consists of 15 residues. Losses at the gene ends were 5 bases for V and 0 bases for J; bases not matched to a gene: 5. CDR3 bases: TGTGCCAGCAGCAGGGACAGGGAGAGCTCCTACGAGCAGTACTTC. Protein: CASSRDRESSYEQYF.

This sequence joins TRBV5-1 and TRBJ2-7; D may be TRBD1 (5 bases). The CDR3 covers 15 residues. Trimming took off 0 bases at V and 4 bases at J, with 14 bases between the two ends. The germline CDR1 and CDR2 sequences are SGHRS and YFSETQ. The CDR3 DNA follows: TGCGCCAGCAGCTTGGTGCCAGGGTATTGGTACGAGCAGTACTTC. Amino acid sequence: CASSLVPGYWYEQYF.